This TCR beta chain was retrieved from a study of cytomegalovirus exposure and HLA in healthy donors. The study's findings and limits: In a later analysis, TCR beta V- and J-gene trimming showed a link to a missense DCLRE1C variant. Earlier analysis looked at TCR beta V segments, and most were productive about 87% or about 30% of the time. CMV serostatus stood as the only immune exposure information on hand.

Primers: 60 Vbeta forward and 13 Jbeta reverse. The method was immunoSEQ multiplex PCR; TCRdb's version includes in-frame clones alone and lacks a portion of them. The repertoire has roughly 190,000 clones, 75% to 85% of them found once; the top ten carry less than 0.85%. About this clone itself: Its antigen is currently unknown.

Germline loops: CDR1 MNHEY, CDR2 SMNVEV (reference sequence). With 6 bases clipped from V and 5 bases from J, the junction kept 10 bases outside the gene matches. The CDR3 length is 15 residues. The TCR comes from a woman in her late teens or twenties in good health and CMV-seronegative. The sequenced material came from PBMCs. The rearrangement links TRBV27 to TRBJ2-3; 8 nucleotides line up with TRBD2. The CDR3 nucleotides are TGTGCCAGCAGCTTTAGCGGGAAAGGGGGAGATACGCAGTATTTT. It encodes CASSFSGKGGDTQYF.